The 29 T cell receptor beta chains in this list originate from one sample, sequenced in a study of Ad26.COV2.S vaccination and SARS-CoV-2 variants. The repertoire was sequenced with immunoSEQ multiplex PCR; TCRdb's copy has only in-frame clones and lacks some. The sample contains approximately 97,000 clones, around 80% of which appear only once. The sequences come from peripheral blood, collected after recovery from COVID-19. Receptors originate from a human donor who had recovered from COVID-19.

The gene calls are TRBV10-3 and TRBJ2-4, with D hard to call. Germline lookup yields CDR1 ENHRY and CDR2 SYGVKD. Trimming shortened V by 8 bases and J by 9 bases, and 5 bases separated the two germline ends. The CDR3 has 9 residues. The DNA of the CDR3 is TGTGCCATCTTTAGCATTCAGTACTTC. This encodes CAIFSIQYF.

The chain couples TRBV29-1 to TRBJ1-3; perhaps TRBD1 as D (5 bases). The CDR3 is made up of 15 amino acids. V dropped 7 bases and J dropped 0 bases, with 16 bases sitting between them. Looked up from germline, CDR1 is SQVTM and CDR2 is ANQGSEA. The CDR3 sequence is CSAKRGLSSGNTIYF. CDR3 nucleotide sequence: TGCAGCGCTAAAAGGGGATTGAGCTCTGGAAACACCATATATTTT.

This chain links TRBV30 with TRBJ1-4; D possibly corresponds to TRBD1 (5 bases). Germline assignment: CDR1 GTSNPN and CDR2 SVGIG (reference sequence). Trimming stripped 0 bases from V and 7 bases from J, with 18 bases between. The CDR3 length is 16 residues. This CDR3 is CAWSVPPTARGEKLFF. For the CDR3, the DNA is TGTGCCTGGAGTGTACCCCCGACAGCCCGGGGTGAAAAACTGTTTTTT. Supplemented by reference TRBV30 and TRBJ1-4, the full variable domain reads SQTIHQWPATLVQPVGSPLSLECTVEGTSNPNLYWYRQAAGRGLQLLFYSVGIGQISSEVPQNLSASRPQDRQFILSSKKLLLSDSGFYLCAWSVPPTARGEKLFFGSGTQLSVL.

The J gene is TRBJ2-7, the V gene TRBV5-1; D assignment may be TRBD1 or TRBD2 (6 bases each). Deletions cut 4 bases from V and 9 bases from J, with 26 bases between. CDR3 length: 16 amino acids. Germline V gene sequence: CDR1 SGHRS, CDR2 YFSETQ. The CDR3 here is CASSRGREGTREVQYF. The DNA for the CDR3 is TGCGCCAGCAGCCGGGGGCGAGAGGGTACAAGGGAAGTGCAGTACTTC.

This chain connects TRBV7-2 to TRBJ1-2, with 7 bases that match TRBD1. This CDR3 region has 14 residues. Per germline, CDR1 SGHTA and CDR2 FQGNSA. The trim removed 3 bases at V and 6 bases at J, leaving 7 bases unmatched. The CDR3 loop is CASSLGTVPHGYTF. The CDR3 region has the DNA TGTGCCAGCAGCTTGGGGACAGTTCCCCATGGCTACACCTTC.

The chain couples TRBV12-5 to TRBJ2-3; D unresolved. This CDR3 is 11 amino acids long. CDR1 is LGHNT and CDR2 is FRNRAP in the germline V gene. Trimming shortened V by 2 bases and J by 6 bases, and 3 bases separated the two germline ends. CDR3 region: CASGLLDTQYF. CDR3 bases: TGTGCTAGTGGTTTGCTGGATACGCAGTATTTT.

This clone turned up a few times. The chain carries TRBV6-1 and TRBJ2-7; TRBD1 agrees at 7 bases. Germline CDR1 reads MNHNS; CDR2 reads SASEGT. This CDR3 has 15 amino acids. The junction had 12 bases not matched to a gene; V was cut back by 3 bases and J by 7 bases. CDR3 loop: CASSDPRDSVVEQYF. The DNA of the CDR3 is TGTGCCAGCAGTGATCCGAGGGACAGTGTGGTTGAGCAGTACTTC.

In its sample, this clone was seen a few times. V usage is TRBV4-2 and J usage is TRBJ2-5; D may be TRBD1 (5 bases). The V end was cut by 1 base, the J end by 3 bases, with 12 bases between. The CDR3 runs to 15 residues. Germline lookup yields CDR1 LGHNA and CDR2 YNFKEQ. The DNA of the CDR3 is TGTGCCAGCAGCCAAGTAGAGACAGCCGAAGAGACCCAGTACTTC. Translating gives CASSQVETAEETQYF.

The chain combines TRBV2 with TRBJ2-7, with D tentatively TRBD2 (7 bases). Trimming removed 11 bases at V and 2 bases at J, with 13 bases between. Germline values: CDR1 SNHLY, CDR2 FYNNEI. This CDR3 spans 12 amino acids. The CDR3 coding sequence is TGTGCCTCCGTGGGGGGGCCCTACGAGCAGTACTTC. This encodes CASVGGPYEQYF.

This rearrangement joins TRBV5-1 to TRBJ2-1; 11 bases are shared with TRBD1. This CDR3 spans 15 amino acids. Trimming at V came to 5 bases and at J to 7 bases, leaving 8 bases not matched to a gene. Germline V lookup: CDR1 SGHRS, CDR2 YFSETQ. CDR3 bases: TGCGCCAGCAGGGATGGGACAGGGGGGAGGAATGAGCAGTTCTTC. Translated, it gives CASRDGTGGRNEQFF. Looking up the rest from reference TRBV5-1 and TRBJ2-1 gives the full variable domain: KAGVTQTPRYLIKTRGQQVTLSCSPISGHRSVSWYQQTPGQGLQFLFEYFSETQRNKGNFPGRFSGRQFSNSRSEMNVSTLELGDSALYLCASRDGTGGRNEQFFGPGTRLTVL.

The chain joins TRBV13 to TRBJ2-7, with D perhaps given as TRBD1 or TRBD2 (5 bases each). Trimming stripped 2 bases from V and 5 bases from J, with 13 bases between. CDR3 size: 14 residues. Germline V gives CDR1 PRHDT, CDR2 FYEKMQ (reference sequence). The CDR3 reads CASSLIRERHEQYF. CDR3 nucleotides: TGTGCCAGCAGCTTAATCAGGGAGAGGCACGAGCAGTACTTC.

The CDR3 is CASSSGTVNTGELFF. In nucleotides, the CDR3 is TGCGCCAGCAGCTCCGGGACGGTGAACACCGGGGAGCTGTTTTTT. The genes are TRBV5-1 and TRBJ2-2; D possibly matches TRBD1 or TRBD2 (5 bases each). Trimming cost V 3 bases and J 1 base, with 10 bases left between them. The CDR3 consists of 15 residues. Germline lookup yields CDR1 SGHRS and CDR2 YFSETQ.

This clone has a single count. This sequence joins TRBV5-6 and TRBJ1-2, with 7 positions matching TRBD1. This CDR3 has 16 residues. Looked up from germline, CDR1 is SGHDT and CDR2 is YYEEEE. Trimming removed 4 bases from V and 6 bases from J; junction bases left unmatched: 15. CDR3 residues: CASSLGTTGTVNGYTF. In DNA, the CDR3 is TGTGCCAGCAGCCTGGGGACCACCGGGACAGTAAATGGCTACACCTTC.

The chain has TRBV5-1 and TRBJ2-3; 9 nucleotides match TRBD1. Trimming took 7 bases from V and 3 from J; bases not matched to a gene: 9. CDR1 and CDR2 from the germline V gene are SGHRS and YFSETQ. The CDR3 has 15 residues. For the CDR3, the DNA is TGCGCCAGCGCACGACAGGGGGAGTCGACAGATACGCAGTATTTT. The encoded protein is CASARQGESTDTQYF.

This sequence joins TRBV14 and TRBJ1-1; a weak D match, TRBD1 (5 bases). This CDR3 has 15 amino acids. The V gene's germline CDR1 is SGHDN and CDR2 FVKESK. V lost 5 bases to trimming and J lost 1 base, with 14 bases between them. CDR3 sequence: CASSSPTGQNTEAFF. CDR3 nucleotide sequence: TGTGCCAGCAGCTCCCCAACAGGCCAGAACACTGAAGCTTTCTTT.

The chain combines TRBV28 with TRBJ1-2; D not certain. The germline V gene has CDR1 MDHEN and CDR2 SYDVKM. This CDR3 comprises 11 residues. V lost 6 bases and J lost 6, with 8 bases in between. The CDR3 DNA follows: TGTGCCAGCAGCAGAACCGATGGCTACACCTTC. Amino acid sequence: CASSRTDGYTF.

J is TRBJ2-7 and V is TRBV7-6; the D call may be TRBD1 or TRBD2 (5 bases each). V was pared by 4 bases and J by 4 bases, with 11 bases between. The CDR3 spans 13 residues. The germline V gene has CDR1 SGHVS and CDR2 FNYEAQ. CDR3 nucleotides: TGTGCCAGCAGCTCGGGTGAGGGGTACGAGCAGTACTTC. Translating it yields CASSSGEGYEQYF.

This chain's CDR3 is CASSVGPGSSGNTIYF. In DNA, the CDR3 is TGTGCCAGCAGCGTAGGTCCAGGATCGTCCGGAAACACCATATATTTT. The genes are TRBV9 and TRBJ1-3; no reliable D call. The CDR3 runs to 16 residues. Trimming removed 0 bases from V and 4 bases from J, with 14 bases in between. Germline V gives CDR1 SGDLS, CDR2 YYNGEE.

The chain uses TRBV14 and TRBJ2-2; 9 bases are shared with TRBD2. The CDR3 extends over 18 amino acids. Germline V gene lookup returns CDR1 SGHDN and CDR2 FVKESK. J gave up 5 bases and V 1 base, and 11 bases lay outside the gene matches. CDR3 sequence: CASSQGLRGGVRTGELFF. The DNA for the CDR3 is TGTGCCAGCAGCCAAGGACTTCGCGGGGGGGTTCGGACCGGGGAGCTGTTTTTT.

The V gene is TRBV4-1, the J gene TRBJ1-3; D not certain. The CDR3 runs 15 residues. Trimming took 5 bases from V and 0 from J, leaving 11 bases between them. Germline V CDR1 and CDR2: MGHRA, YSYEKL. The CDR3 here is CASSYGFLSGNTIYF. CDR3 bases: TGCGCCAGCAGCTACGGTTTCCTCTCTGGAAACACCATATATTTT.

J is TRBJ2-5 and V is TRBV6-6; 7 bases map to TRBD1. The germline V gene encodes CDR1 MNHNY and CDR2 SVGAGI (reference sequence). The trim removed 6 bases at V and 2 bases at J, leaving 9 bases unmatched. The CDR3 has 15 amino acids. CDR3 sequence reads: CASRFRDRRQETQYF. DNA of the CDR3: TGTGCCAGCAGGTTCCGGGACAGACGACAAGAGACCCAGTACTTC.

V gene TRBV9 combines with J gene TRBJ1-6, with 8 positions matching TRBD1. The CDR3 is 14 amino acids. The V and J ends lost 3 bases and 8 bases, in that order; junction bases with no gene match: 4. Germline CDR1 and CDR2: SGDLS and YYNGEE. The CDR3: CASSAGTGYSPLHF. Here the CDR3 DNA reads TGTGCCAGCAGCGCGGGGACAGGCTATTCACCCCTCCACTTT.

This clone was observed once. The chain carries TRBV29-1 and TRBJ2-1; TRBD2 aligns across 10 bases. Germline values: CDR1 SQVTM, CDR2 ANQGSEA. This CDR3 has 13 residues. Trimming removed 6 bases from V and 10 bases from J; junction bases left unmatched: 9. Here the CDR3 reads CSVEPSGGKEQFF. The CDR3, as DNA: TGCAGCGTCGAACCTAGCGGGGGAAAAGAGCAGTTCTTC.

This clone turned up a few times. The chain links TRBV6-6 to TRBJ2-7; D not certain. The CDR3 consists of 15 residues. V was cut by 7 bases and J by 3 bases, with 19 bases left in between. The germline CDR1 and CDR2 sequences are MNHNY and SVGAGI (reference sequence). The CDR3 region is CASTQGLASGYEQYF. Written as DNA, the CDR3 is TGTGCCAGCACCCAAGGGTTGGCTAGTGGCTACGAGCAGTACTTC.

This rearrangement joins TRBV9 to TRBJ2-3; the match to TRBD2 covers 10 bases. Germline V gene sequence: CDR1 SGDLS, CDR2 YYNGEE. The CDR3 is 16 residues long. The V and J ends lost 3 bases and 1 base, in that order; junction bases with no gene match: 5. The DNA for the CDR3 is TGTGCCAGCAGCGGGGCTAGCGGGGGCGGCACAGATACGCAGTATTTT. This codes for CASSGASGGGTDTQYF.

The chain uses TRBV10-3 and TRBJ2-1; the match to TRBD2 covers 11 bases. Germline V gene sequence: CDR1 ENHRY, CDR2 SYGVKD. The CDR3 spans 19 residues. After removal of 6 bases from V and 7 bases from J, the junction contained 20 bases not matched to a gene. The CDR3 coding sequence is TGTGCCATCAGGGCGGGAGTAGCGGGGGGGCCACGTTCGCGAAATGAGCAGTTCTTC. This translates into CAIRAGVAGGPRSRNEQFF.

This clone was observed a handful of times. This chain joins TRBV30 and TRBJ1-1; no clear D gene. CDR1 and CDR2 (germline): GTSNPN, SVGIG (reference sequence). The CDR3 covers 13 residues. V was cut by 0 bases and J by 8 bases, with 13 bases left in between. The CDR3 loop reads CAWSVRRALEAFF. The CDR3 DNA is TGTGCCTGGAGTGTGAGGCGGGCGCTAGAAGCTTTCTTT. Complete variable domain (other parts from reference TRBV30 and TRBJ1-1): SQTIHQWPATLVQPVGSPLSLECTVEGTSNPNLYWYRQAAGRGLQLLFYSVGIGQISSEVPQNLSASRPQDRQFILSSKKLLLSDSGFYLCAWSVRRALEAFFGQGTRLTVV.

The genes are TRBV7-2 and TRBJ2-1, with 10 bases identical to TRBD1. J was trimmed by 9 bases and V by 5 bases; bases with no gene match: 10. There are 15 residues in the CDR3. Germline loops: CDR1 SGHTA, CDR2 FQGNSA. The CDR3 sequence: CASSAWDRGQGEQFF. The CDR3, as DNA: TGTGCCAGCAGCGCCTGGGACAGGGGTCAAGGTGAGCAGTTCTTC.

The CDR3 loop reads CASSPKTGDGNEQFF. In DNA, the CDR3 is TGTGCCAGCAGCCCCAAGACCGGGGATGGGAATGAGCAGTTCTTC. The chain recombines TRBV7-2 with TRBJ2-1; weak D call: TRBD2 (5 bases). This CDR3 contains 15 residues. Deletions cut 5 bases from V and 7 bases from J, with 18 bases between. Germline lookup yields CDR1 SGHTA and CDR2 FQGNSA.